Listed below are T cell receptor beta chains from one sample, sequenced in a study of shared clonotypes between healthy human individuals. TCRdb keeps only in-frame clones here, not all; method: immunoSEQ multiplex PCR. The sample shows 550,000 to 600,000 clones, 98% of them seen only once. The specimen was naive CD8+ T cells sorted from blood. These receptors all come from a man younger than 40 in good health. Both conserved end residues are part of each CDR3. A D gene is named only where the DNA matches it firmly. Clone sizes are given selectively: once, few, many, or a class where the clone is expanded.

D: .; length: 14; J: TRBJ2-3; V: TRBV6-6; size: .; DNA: TGTGCCAGCAGTTACTCGGTTAGACTAGATACGCAGTATTTT; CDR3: CASSYSVRLDTQYF
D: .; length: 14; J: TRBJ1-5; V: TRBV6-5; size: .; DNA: TGTGCCAGCAGTCAGACAGGCGGCAATCAGCCCCAGCATTTT; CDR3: CASSQTGGNQPQHF
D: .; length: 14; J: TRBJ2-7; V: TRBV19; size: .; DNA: TGTGCCAGTAGTATAGGGCAGGGCGGCTACGAGCAGTACTTC; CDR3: CASSIGQGGYEQYF
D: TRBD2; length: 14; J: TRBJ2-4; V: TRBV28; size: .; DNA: TGTGCCAGCACCGGGCTAGCGGGATTGGACATTCAGTACTTC; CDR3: CASTGLAGLDIQYF
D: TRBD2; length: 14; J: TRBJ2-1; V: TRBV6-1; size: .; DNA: TGTGCCAGCATGACTAGCGCGGCCTACAATGAGCAGTTCTTC; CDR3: CASMTSAAYNEQFF
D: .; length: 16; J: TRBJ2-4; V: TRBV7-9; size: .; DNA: TGTGCCAGCAGCTTAGTCACGGGAGTGGGCAAAAACATTCAGTACTTC; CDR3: CASSLVTGVGKNIQYF
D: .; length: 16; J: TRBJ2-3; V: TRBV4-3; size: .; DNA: TGCGCCAGCAGCCCCAGGCCCGGGGCGGGCACAGATACGCAGTATTTT; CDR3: CASSPRPGAGTDTQYF
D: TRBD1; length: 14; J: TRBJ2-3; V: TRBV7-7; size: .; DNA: TGTGCTAGCAGCCGGGGACAGGGACCAGATACGCAGTATTTT; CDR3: CASSRGQGPDTQYF
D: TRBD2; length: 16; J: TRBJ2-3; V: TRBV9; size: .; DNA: TGTGCCAGCAGCGTCGGTCTAGCGGCACACACAGATACGCAGTATTTT; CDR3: CASSVGLAAHTDTQYF
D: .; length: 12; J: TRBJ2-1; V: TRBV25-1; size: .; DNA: TGTGCCAGCAGTAAAGCGAACAATGAGCAGTTCTTC; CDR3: CASSKANNEQFF
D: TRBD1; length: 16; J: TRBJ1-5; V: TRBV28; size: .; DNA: TGTGCCAGCAGTCGGGACAGGGCTTATCGCAATCAGCCCCAGCATTTT; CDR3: CASSRDRAYRNQPQHF
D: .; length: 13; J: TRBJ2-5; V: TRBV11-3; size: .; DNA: TGTGCCAGCGCTGGGACTTCACAAGAGACCCAGTACTTC; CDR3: CASAGTSQETQYF
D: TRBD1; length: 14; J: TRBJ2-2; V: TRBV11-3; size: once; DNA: TGTGCCAGCAGCTCATATACAGGGGCCGGGGAGCTGTTTTTT; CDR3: CASSSYTGAGELFF